These 24 T cell receptor beta chains came from one sample sequenced in a study of PD-1 blockade in classical Hodgkin lymphoma. Some clones are missing from TCRdb's copy, which holds only in-frame ones; the method was immunoSEQ multiplex PCR. The table shows approximately 17,000 clones, with roughly 67% occurring only once. Brentuximab vedotin exposure varied among the patients, all of whom had relapsed after autologous stem cell transplantation. The sequences come from peripheral blood mononuclear cells (PBMCs), collected before the second cycle of nivolumab. The receptors derive from a human donor with classical Hodgkin lymphoma.

The V call is TRBV11-2, the J call TRBJ2-1, with D possibly TRBD1 on 6 matching bases. Germline CDR1 is SGHAT and CDR2 is FQNNGV. The CDR3 loop spans 15 amino acids. Between the trimmed V and J ends, which lost 5 bases and 4 bases, there was a span of 15 bases. The CDR3 region is CASSRSQGTYNEQFF. The CDR3 region has the DNA TGTGCCAGCAGCCGCTCACAGGGTACGTACAATGAGCAGTTCTTC.

This chain links TRBV11-2 with TRBJ2-7, with 10 bases that match TRBD2. This CDR3 is 16 amino acids long. Germline CDR1 and CDR2: SGHAT and FQNNGV. The V gene end was trimmed by 1 base and the J gene end by 2 bases; junction bases not matched to a gene: 5. The CDR3 here is CASSLAPSGGPYEQYF. CDR3 in DNA: TGTGCCAGCAGCTTAGCGCCTAGCGGGGGTCCCTACGAGCAGTACTTC.

This clone was seen only a few times. The chain couples TRBV9 to TRBJ2-1; the match to TRBD1 covers 11 bases. Germline CDR1 is SGDLS and CDR2 is YYNGEE. There are 15 residues in the CDR3. With V trimmed by 1 base and J by 7 bases, 4 bases remained unmatched. CDR3: CASSVRTGGKNEQFF. In DNA, the CDR3 is TGTGCCAGCAGCGTACGGACAGGGGGCAAAAATGAGCAGTTCTTC.

This clone occurred a few times. The genes are TRBV28 and TRBJ2-1, with a tentative D call TRBD2 (6 bases). Germline values: CDR1 MDHEN, CDR2 SYDVKM. There are 12 residues in the CDR3. Between the trimmed V and J ends, which lost 6 bases and 13 bases, there was a span of 16 bases. The CDR3 bases are TGTGCCAGCAGCTGGGACTTCCTGGAACAGTTCTTC. This gives the protein CASSWDFLEQFF. Full variable domain (missing parts from reference TRBV28 and TRBJ2-1): DVKVTQSSRYLVKRTGEKVFLECVQDMDHENMFWYRQDPGLGLRLIYFSYDVKMKEKGDIPEGYSVSREKKERFSLILESASTNQTSMYLCASSWDFLEQFFGPGTRLTVL.

The V call is TRBV10-3, the J call TRBJ2-5, with 9 positions matching TRBD2. The CDR3 has 15 amino acids. Germline-derived CDR1 and CDR2 are ENHRY and SYGVKD. The trim removed 4 bases at V and 1 base at J, leaving 4 bases unmatched. The CDR3 sequence is CAISAGTSPQETQYF. In DNA form, the CDR3 reads TGTGCCATCAGTGCCGGGACTAGCCCCCAAGAGACCCAGTACTTC.

The rearrangement joins TRBV2 to TRBJ1-5; no definite D call. V was pared by 4 bases and J by 5 bases, with 6 bases between. This CDR3 region has 12 residues. The germline gives CDR1 SNHLY, CDR2 FYNNEI. CDR3 sequence reads: CASSARDQPQHF. In nucleotides, the CDR3 is TGTGCCAGCAGTGCCAGAGATCAGCCCCAGCATTTT.

V and J are TRBV2 and TRBJ1-4, with D possibly TRBD1 on 5 matching bases. Germline V gene sequence: CDR1 SNHLY, CDR2 FYNNEI. The CDR3 is 16 amino acids. The ends were cut back, 8 bases at V and 7 bases at J, with 23 bases in the middle. In nucleotides, the CDR3 is TGTGCCAGCTATGGGGAGACCGGGACCATGGGTGAAAAACTGTTTTTT. This gives the protein CASYGETGTMGEKLFF.

The chain is built from TRBV27 and TRBJ2-1, with D tentatively TRBD1 or TRBD2 (5 bases each). Trimming removed 3 bases at V and 7 bases at J, with 10 bases between. The germline gives CDR1 MNHEY, CDR2 SMNVEV (reference sequence). CDR3 size: 13 residues. This CDR3 reads CASSLMGVNEQFF. Written as DNA, the CDR3 is TGTGCCAGCAGTTTGATGGGGGTAAATGAGCAGTTCTTC.

This clone has more than one count but fewer than ten. This sequence joins TRBV19 and TRBJ1-1, with D possibly matching TRBD1 (6 bases). The germline CDR1 and CDR2 sequences are LNHDA and SQIVND (reference sequence). The CDR3 consists of 15 residues. V lost 6 bases, J lost 0 bases, and 14 bases lay in between. The CDR3 reads CASSRGGALNTEAFF. DNA of the CDR3: TGTGCCAGTAGCCGTGGGGGGGCCCTGAACACTGAAGCTTTCTTT.

This clone has a handful of counts. The rearrangement links TRBV4-1 to TRBJ2-7; D call uncertain. V was shortened by 0 bases and J by 2 bases, with 8 bases between the two germline ends. Looked up from germline, CDR1 is MGHRA and CDR2 is YSYEKL. The CDR3 covers 14 residues. CDR3 region: CASSQDAGTYEQYF. As DNA, the CDR3 is TGCGCCAGCAGCCAAGATGCAGGTACCTACGAGCAGTACTTC.

There are a few counts of this clone. The chain uses TRBV15 and TRBJ2-7; the D gene is possibly TRBD1 (6 bases). The CDR3 covers 14 residues. Trimming cost V 0 bases and J 3 bases, with 9 bases left between them. Germline V lookup: CDR1 LNHNV, CDR2 YYDKDF (reference sequence). This CDR3 reads CATSRDRQVYEQYF. The CDR3 DNA reads TGTGCCACCAGCAGAGATAGACAGGTCTACGAGCAGTACTTC.

The chain has TRBV16 and TRBJ2-7; D gene uncertain. The CDR3 is made up of 11 amino acids. V was cut by 0 bases and J by 4 bases, with 1 base left in between. Germline V CDR1 and CDR2: KGHSY, FQNENV. CDR3 bases: TGTGCCAGCAGCCAATCGTACGAGCAGTACTTC. Its translation is CASSQSYEQYF.

The chain combines TRBV5-1 with TRBJ1-1; 7 bases match TRBD1. The CDR3 totals 18 residues. Unmatched junction bases numbered 14, after V lost 3 bases and J lost 0 bases. Per germline, CDR1 SGHRS and CDR2 YFSETQ. CDR3 region: CASSSGRRQGYMNTEAFF. The CDR3 DNA reads TGCGCCAGCAGCTCAGGAAGACGACAGGGTTATATGAACACTGAAGCTTTCTTT.

The J gene is TRBJ1-3, the V gene TRBV10-3, with TRBD1 matching 7 bases. V lost 6 bases to trimming and J lost 0 bases; unmatched junction nucleotides: 2. The CDR3 extends over 14 amino acids. Germline V CDR1 and CDR2: ENHRY, SYGVKD. The CDR3 nucleotides are TGTGCCATCAGGGGGACAGTCTCTGGAAACACCATATATTTT. Protein sequence: CAIRGTVSGNTIYF.

The chain combines TRBV4-1 with TRBJ1-1, with D possibly being TRBD1 (5 bases). CDR3 size: 15 residues. Per the germline V gene, CDR1 is MGHRA and CDR2 is YSYEKL. V lost 1 base and J 4 bases, leaving 13 bases between the germline ends. The CDR3 sequence is CASSQGPGSATEAFF. The CDR3 DNA is TGCGCCAGCAGCCAAGGCCCAGGGTCGGCCACTGAAGCTTTCTTT.

The chain recombines TRBV19 with TRBJ1-5; 8 bases line up with TRBD1. Per germline, CDR1 LNHDA and CDR2 SQIVND (reference sequence). The CDR3 totals 16 residues. The junction had 15 bases not matched to a gene; V was cut back by 6 bases and J by 8 bases. The CDR3 region is CASRLGTGGGPEPQHF. For the CDR3, the DNA is TGTGCCAGTAGGCTCGGGACAGGTGGGGGGCCAGAGCCCCAGCATTTT. The full variable domain, its missing parts supplied by reference TRBV19 and TRBJ1-5, is DGGITQSPKYLFRKEGQNVTLSCEQNLNHDAMYWYRQDPGQGLRLIYYSQIVNDFQKGDIAEGYSVSREKKESFPLTVTSAQKNPTAFYLCASRLGTGGGPEPQHFGDGTRLSIL.

This clone was recorded a few times. The chain has TRBV19 and TRBJ1-5, with 7 bases matching TRBD1. The CDR3 is made up of 19 amino acids. Germline lookup yields CDR1 LNHDA and CDR2 SQIVND (reference sequence). V shed 2 bases and J 0 bases; nucleotides not matched to a gene: 13. For the CDR3, the DNA is TGTGCCAGTAGTATACGAACAGGGGCCCTGGGCTTTAGCAATCAGCCCCAGCATTTT. Translation gives CASSIRTGALGFSNQPQHF.

Notes on this clone: One end of the junction is discordant with germline, which a read error may explain. The rearrangement links TRBV28 to TRBJ1-4; TRBD1 agrees at 10 bases. Germline loops: CDR1 MDHEN, CDR2 SYDVKM. The CDR3 is 12 residues long. The CDR3 nucleotides are TGTGCCAGCAGAGGGGACAGGGGCAGGGCGGTTTTT. Protein: CASRGDRGRAVF.

This CDR3 is CASSLRVSYEQYF. Written as DNA, the CDR3 is TGCGCCAGCAGCTTGCGGGTCTCCTACGAGCAGTACTTC. The chain employs TRBV5-1 and TRBJ2-7; D remains ambiguous. The CDR3 consists of 13 residues. Trimming left V 1 base short and J 0 bases short, with 5 bases between. Germline CDR1 reads SGHRS; CDR2 reads YFSETQ.

This clone was observed a handful of times. The chain links TRBV4-1 to TRBJ1-1, with D possibly TRBD1 on 5 matching bases. The CDR3 length is 15 residues. CDR1 and CDR2 (germline): MGHRA, YSYEKL. The ends were cut back, 0 bases at V and 4 bases at J, with 12 bases in the middle. CDR3 nucleotide sequence: TGCGCCAGCAGCCAAGACCCCCGGGGGGGCACTGAAGCTTTCTTT. Amino acid sequence: CASSQDPRGGTEAFF.

The rearrangement links TRBV27 to TRBJ2-7; 7 bases are shared with TRBD2. With V trimmed by 5 bases and J by 0 bases, 13 bases remained unmatched. The germline gives CDR1 MNHEY, CDR2 SMNVEV (reference sequence). The CDR3 runs to 17 residues. CDR3 loop: CASSPLIGGGSSYEQYF. The CDR3 DNA is TGTGCCAGCAGTCCTCTAATCGGCGGGGGATCCTCCTACGAGCAGTACTTC.

The chain carries TRBV28 and TRBJ2-2, with 8 bases lining up with TRBD1. J gave up 4 bases and V 4 bases, and 2 bases lay outside the gene matches. CDR1 is MDHEN, CDR2 SYDVKM, per germline. This CDR3 region has 14 residues. The CDR3 region is CASSSTGGTGELFF. The DNA of the CDR3 is TGTGCCAGCAGTTCCACAGGGGGCACCGGGGAGCTGTTTTTT.

The chain is built from TRBV7-3 and TRBJ2-5, with a weak D call TRBD1 (6 bases). Trimming pared 5 bases from V and 4 bases from J, leaving 17 bases between. The CDR3 extends over 15 amino acids. Germline V CDR1 and CDR2: SGHTA, FQGTGA. In DNA, the CDR3 is TGTGCCAGCAGCATTACAGGACAGTGGGGAGAGACCCAGTACTTC. Its translation is CASSITGQWGETQYF. The full variable domain, with the rest looked up from reference TRBV7-3 and TRBJ2-5, is GAGVSQTPSNKVTEKGKYVELRCDPISGHTALYWYRQSLGQGPEFLIYFQGTGAADDSGLPNDRFFAVRPEGSVSTLKIQRTERGDSAVYLCASSITGQWGETQYFGPGTRLLVL.

V usage is TRBV5-8 and J usage is TRBJ2-5, with D perhaps TRBD2 (5 bases). CDR3 size: 13 residues. CDR1 and CDR2 (germline): SGHTS, YDEGEE. V was cut by 0 bases and J by 3 bases, with 6 bases left in between. The DNA for the CDR3 is TGTGCCAGCAGCTTGGACGGGGAAGAGACCCAGTACTTC. It yields the protein CASSLDGEETQYF.